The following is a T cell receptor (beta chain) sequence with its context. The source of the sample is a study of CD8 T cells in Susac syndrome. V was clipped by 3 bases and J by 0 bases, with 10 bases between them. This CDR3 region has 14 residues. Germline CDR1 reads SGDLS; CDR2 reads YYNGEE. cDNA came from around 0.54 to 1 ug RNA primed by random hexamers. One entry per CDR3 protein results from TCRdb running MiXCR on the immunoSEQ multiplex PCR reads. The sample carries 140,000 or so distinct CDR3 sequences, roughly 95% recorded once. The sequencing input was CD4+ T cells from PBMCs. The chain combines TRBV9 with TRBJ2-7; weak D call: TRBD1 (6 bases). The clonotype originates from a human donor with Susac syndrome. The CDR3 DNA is TGTGCCAGCAGCGGAGGGACAAACTCCTACGAGCAGTACTTC. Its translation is CASSGGTNSYEQYF.